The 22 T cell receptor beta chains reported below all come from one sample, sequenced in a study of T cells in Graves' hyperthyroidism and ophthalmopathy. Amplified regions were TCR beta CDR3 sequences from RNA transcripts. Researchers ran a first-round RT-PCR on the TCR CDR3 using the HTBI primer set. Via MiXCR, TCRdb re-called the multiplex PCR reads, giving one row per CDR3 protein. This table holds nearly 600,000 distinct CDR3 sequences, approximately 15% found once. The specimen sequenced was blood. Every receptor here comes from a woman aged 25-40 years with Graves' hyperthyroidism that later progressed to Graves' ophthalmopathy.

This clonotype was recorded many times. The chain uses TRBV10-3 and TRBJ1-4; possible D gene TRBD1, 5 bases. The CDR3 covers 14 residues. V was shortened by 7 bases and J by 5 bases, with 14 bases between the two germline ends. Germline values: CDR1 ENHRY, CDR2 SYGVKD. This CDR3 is CAITPGGANEKLFF. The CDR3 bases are TGTGCCATCACCCCGGGGGGAGCCAATGAAAAACTGTTTTTT.

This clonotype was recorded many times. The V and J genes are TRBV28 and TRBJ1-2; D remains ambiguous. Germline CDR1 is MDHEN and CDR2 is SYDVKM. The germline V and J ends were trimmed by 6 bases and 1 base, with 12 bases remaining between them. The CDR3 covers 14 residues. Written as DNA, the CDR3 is TGTGCCAGCAGCGTGGCGGTGCGTAACTATGGCTACACCTTC. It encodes CASSVAVRNYGYTF.

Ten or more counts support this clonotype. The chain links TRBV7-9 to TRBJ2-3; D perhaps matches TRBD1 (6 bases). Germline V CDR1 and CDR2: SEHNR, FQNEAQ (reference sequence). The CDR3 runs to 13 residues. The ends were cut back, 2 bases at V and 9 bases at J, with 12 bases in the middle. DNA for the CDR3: TGTGCCAGCAGCTTACCCCCCCAGGGGACGCAGTATTTT. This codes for CASSLPPQGTQYF.

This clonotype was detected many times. The CDR3 region has the DNA TGTGCCAGCGGATCGTCGGGAGTCTACAATGAGCAGTTCTTC. Amino acid sequence: CASGSSGVYNEQFF. The chain combines TRBV27 with TRBJ2-1; a weak D match, TRBD2 (6 bases). The V gene's germline CDR1 is MNHEY and CDR2 SMNVEV (reference sequence). The CDR3 runs 14 residues. Trimming cost V 8 bases and J 3 bases, with 14 bases left between them.

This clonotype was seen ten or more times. The CDR3 region has the DNA TGTGCCAGCAGCGTGGAAGAGACCCAGTACTTC. Protein sequence: CASSVEETQYF. The chain joins TRBV5-6 to TRBJ2-5; D is unclear. V gave up 4 bases and J gave up 3 bases, with 4 bases separating them. CDR3 length equals 11 residues. The germline CDR1 and CDR2 sequences are SGHDT and YYEEEE.

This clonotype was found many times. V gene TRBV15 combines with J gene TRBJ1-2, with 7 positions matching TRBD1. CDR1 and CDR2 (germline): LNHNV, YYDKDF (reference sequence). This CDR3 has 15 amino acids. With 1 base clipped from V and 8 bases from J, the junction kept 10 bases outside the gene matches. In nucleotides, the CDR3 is TGTGCCACCAGCAGAGTTGAGGGGGCTCGAATCGGCTACACCTTC. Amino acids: CATSRVEGARIGYTF.

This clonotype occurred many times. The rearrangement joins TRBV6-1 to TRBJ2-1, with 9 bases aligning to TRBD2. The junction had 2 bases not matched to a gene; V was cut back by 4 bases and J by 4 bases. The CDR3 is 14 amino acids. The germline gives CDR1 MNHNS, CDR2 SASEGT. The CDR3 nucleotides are TGTGCCAGCAGTGGGACTAGCGAGTACAATGAGCAGTTCTTC. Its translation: CASSGTSEYNEQFF.

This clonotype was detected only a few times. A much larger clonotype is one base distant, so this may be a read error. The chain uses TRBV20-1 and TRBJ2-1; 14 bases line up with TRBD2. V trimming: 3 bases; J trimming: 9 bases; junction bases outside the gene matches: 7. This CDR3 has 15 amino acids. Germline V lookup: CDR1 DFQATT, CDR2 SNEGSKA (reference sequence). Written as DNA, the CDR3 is TGCAGTGCTAGCCCGACTAGCGGGAGGGAAATTGAGCAGTTCTTC. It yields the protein CSASPTSGREIEQFF.

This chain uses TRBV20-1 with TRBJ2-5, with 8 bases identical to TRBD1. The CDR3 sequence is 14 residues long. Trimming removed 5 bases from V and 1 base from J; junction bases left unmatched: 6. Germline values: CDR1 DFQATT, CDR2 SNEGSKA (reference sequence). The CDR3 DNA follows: TGCAGTGCTTTCGGACAGGGTCGCCAAGAGACCCAGTACTTC. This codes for CSAFGQGRQETQYF.

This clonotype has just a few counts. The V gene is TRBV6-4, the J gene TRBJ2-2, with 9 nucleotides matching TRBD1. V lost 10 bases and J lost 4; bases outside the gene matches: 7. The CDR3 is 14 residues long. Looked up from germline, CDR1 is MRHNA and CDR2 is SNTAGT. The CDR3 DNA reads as TGTGCCACCCCGGGACAGGGTACCACCGGGGAGCTGTTTTTT. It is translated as CATPGQGTTGELFF.

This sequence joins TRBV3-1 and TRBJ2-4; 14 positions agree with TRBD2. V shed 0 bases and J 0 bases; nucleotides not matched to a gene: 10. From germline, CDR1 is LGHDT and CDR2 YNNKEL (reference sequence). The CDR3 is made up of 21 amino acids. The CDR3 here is CASSQEDKGLAGEGAKNIQYF. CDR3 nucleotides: TGTGCCAGCAGCCAAGAAGATAAGGGACTAGCGGGAGAGGGAGCCAAAAACATTCAGTACTTC.

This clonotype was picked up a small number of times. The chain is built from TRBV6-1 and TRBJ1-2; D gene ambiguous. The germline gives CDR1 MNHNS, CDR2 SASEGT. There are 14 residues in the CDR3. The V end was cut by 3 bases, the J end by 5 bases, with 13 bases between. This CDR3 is CASSDGQAIYGYTF. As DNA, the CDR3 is TGTGCCAGCAGTGACGGGCAGGCCATATATGGCTACACCTTC.

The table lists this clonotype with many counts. CDR3 loop: CAWSRTSANEQFF. CDR3 in DNA: TGTGCCTGGAGTCGGACTAGCGCAAATGAGCAGTTCTTC. The V gene is TRBV30, the J gene TRBJ2-1; TRBD2 agrees at 9 bases. The CDR3 is 13 residues long. Germline V gene data show CDR1 as GTSNPN and CDR2 as SVGIG (reference sequence). The junction had 3 bases not matched to a gene; V was cut back by 2 bases and J by 7 bases.

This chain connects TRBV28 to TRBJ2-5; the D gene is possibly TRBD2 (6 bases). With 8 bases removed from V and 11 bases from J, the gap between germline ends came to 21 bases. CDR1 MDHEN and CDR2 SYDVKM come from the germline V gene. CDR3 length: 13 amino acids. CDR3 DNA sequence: TGTGCCAGCGGTCCGTACGGGGATGGGACTCAGTACTTC. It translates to CASGPYGDGTQYF.

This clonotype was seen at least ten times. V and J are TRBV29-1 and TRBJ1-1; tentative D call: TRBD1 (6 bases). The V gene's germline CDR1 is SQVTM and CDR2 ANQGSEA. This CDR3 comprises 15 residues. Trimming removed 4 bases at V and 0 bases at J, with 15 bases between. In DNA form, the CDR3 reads TGCAGCGTTGGGGGCAGGGGTGGAGTGAACACTGAAGCTTTCTTT. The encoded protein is CSVGGRGGVNTEAFF.

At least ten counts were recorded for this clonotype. The CDR3 loop is CAWSVHQRPNTGELFF. The CDR3 nucleotides read TGTGCCTGGAGTGTACATCAGCGGCCGAACACCGGGGAGCTGTTTTTT. The genes are TRBV30 and TRBJ2-2; the D gene is possibly TRBD2 (5 bases). Germline CDR1 is GTSNPN and CDR2 is SVGIG (reference sequence). Trimming left V 0 bases short and J 0 bases short, with 11 bases between. This CDR3 has 16 amino acids.

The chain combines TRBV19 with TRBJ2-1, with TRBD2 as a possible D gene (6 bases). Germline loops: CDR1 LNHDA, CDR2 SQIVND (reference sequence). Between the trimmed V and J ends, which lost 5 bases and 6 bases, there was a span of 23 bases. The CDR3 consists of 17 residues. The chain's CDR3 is CASSVPSGGGIGNEQFF. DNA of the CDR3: TGTGCCAGTAGTGTTCCTAGTGGCGGCGGGATTGGCAATGAGCAGTTCTTC.

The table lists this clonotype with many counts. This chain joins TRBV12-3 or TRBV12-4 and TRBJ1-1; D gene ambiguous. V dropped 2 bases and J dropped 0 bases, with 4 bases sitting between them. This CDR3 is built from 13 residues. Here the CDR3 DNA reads TGTGCCAGCAGTTTAAGGGTGAACACTGAAGCTTTCTTT. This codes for CASSLRVNTEAFF.

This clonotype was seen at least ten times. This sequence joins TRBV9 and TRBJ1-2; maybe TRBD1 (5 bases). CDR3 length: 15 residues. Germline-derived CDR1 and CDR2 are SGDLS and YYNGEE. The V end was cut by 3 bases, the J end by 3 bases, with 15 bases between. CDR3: CASSAQGLIDYGYTF. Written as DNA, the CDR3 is TGTGCCAGCAGCGCCCAGGGTCTTATCGACTATGGCTACACCTTC.

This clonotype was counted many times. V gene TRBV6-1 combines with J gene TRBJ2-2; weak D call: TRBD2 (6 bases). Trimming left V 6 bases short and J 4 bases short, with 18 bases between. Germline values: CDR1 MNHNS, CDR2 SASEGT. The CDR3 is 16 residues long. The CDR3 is CASSTGDGSITGELFF. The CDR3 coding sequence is TGTGCCAGCAGCACAGGTGACGGGAGTATCACCGGGGAGCTGTTTTTT.

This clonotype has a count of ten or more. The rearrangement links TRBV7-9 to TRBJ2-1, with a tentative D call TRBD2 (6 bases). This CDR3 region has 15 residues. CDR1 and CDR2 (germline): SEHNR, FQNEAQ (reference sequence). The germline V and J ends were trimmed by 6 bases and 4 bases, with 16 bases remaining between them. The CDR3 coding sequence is TGTGCCAGCAGAGCACCGGGACTTAAATACAATGAGCAGTTCTTC. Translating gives CASRAPGLKYNEQFF.

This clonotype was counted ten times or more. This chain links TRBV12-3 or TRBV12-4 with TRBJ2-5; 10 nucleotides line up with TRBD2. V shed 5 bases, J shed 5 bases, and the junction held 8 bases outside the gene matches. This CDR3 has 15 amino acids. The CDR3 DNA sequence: TGTGCCAGCAGTCCGAATAGCGGGAGGAGGGAGACCCAGTACTTC. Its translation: CASSPNSGRRETQYF.